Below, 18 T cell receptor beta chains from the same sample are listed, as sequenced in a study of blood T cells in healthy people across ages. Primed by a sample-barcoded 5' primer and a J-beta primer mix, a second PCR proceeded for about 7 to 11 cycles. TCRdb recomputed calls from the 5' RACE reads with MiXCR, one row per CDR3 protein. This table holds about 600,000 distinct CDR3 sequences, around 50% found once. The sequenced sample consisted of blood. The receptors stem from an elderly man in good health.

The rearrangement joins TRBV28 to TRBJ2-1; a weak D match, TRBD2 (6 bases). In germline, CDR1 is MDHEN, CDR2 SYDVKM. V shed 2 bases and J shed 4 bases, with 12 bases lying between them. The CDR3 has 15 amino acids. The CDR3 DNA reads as TGTGCCAGCAGTTTAAAAGCGGGTCTTTACAATGAGCAGTTCTTC. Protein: CASSLKAGLYNEQFF.

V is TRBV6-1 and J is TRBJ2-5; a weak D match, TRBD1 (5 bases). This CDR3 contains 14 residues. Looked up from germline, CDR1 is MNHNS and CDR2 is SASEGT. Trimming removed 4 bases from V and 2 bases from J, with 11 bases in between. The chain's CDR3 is CASSGGGHQETQYF. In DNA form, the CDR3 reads TGTGCCAGCAGTGGAGGTGGACATCAAGAGACCCAGTACTTC.

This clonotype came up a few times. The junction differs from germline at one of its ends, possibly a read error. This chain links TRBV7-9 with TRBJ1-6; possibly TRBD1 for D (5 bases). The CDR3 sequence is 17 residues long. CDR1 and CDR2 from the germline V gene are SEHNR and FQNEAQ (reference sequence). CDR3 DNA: TGTGCCAGCAGCTCCACAATGGGGCAGGCGATTAATTCGCCCCTCCACTTT. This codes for CASSSTMGQAINSPLHF. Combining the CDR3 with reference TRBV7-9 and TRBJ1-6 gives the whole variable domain DTGVSQNPRHKITKRGQNVTFRCDPISEHNRLYWYRQTLGQGPEFLTYFQNEAQLEKSRLLSDRFSAERPKGSFSTLEIQRTEQGDSAMYLCASSSTMGQAINSPLHFGNGTRLTVT.

The CDR3 sequence is CASRRQGVYEQYF. The CDR3 bases are TGTGCCAGCAGGCGGCAGGGGGTCTACGAGCAGTACTTC. This chain uses TRBV21-1 with TRBJ2-5; the tabulated D call, TRBD1, remains unverified against the DNA. The J call is in doubt because the DNA end fits TRBJ2-7 better. TRBV21-1 is recorded as a pseudogene. This CDR3 is 13 amino acids long.

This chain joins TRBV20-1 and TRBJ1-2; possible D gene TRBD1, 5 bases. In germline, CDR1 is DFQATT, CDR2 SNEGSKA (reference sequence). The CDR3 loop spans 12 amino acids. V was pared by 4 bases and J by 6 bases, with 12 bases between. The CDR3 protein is CSATQGTDGYTF. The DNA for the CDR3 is TGCAGTGCTACCCAGGGAACCGATGGCTACACCTTC.

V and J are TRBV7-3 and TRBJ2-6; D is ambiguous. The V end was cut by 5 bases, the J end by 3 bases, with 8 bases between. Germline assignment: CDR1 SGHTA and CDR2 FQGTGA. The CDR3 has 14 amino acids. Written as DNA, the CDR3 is TGTGCCAGCAGCCCCCCTTTTGGGGCCAACGTCCTGACTTTC. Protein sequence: CASSPPFGANVLTF.

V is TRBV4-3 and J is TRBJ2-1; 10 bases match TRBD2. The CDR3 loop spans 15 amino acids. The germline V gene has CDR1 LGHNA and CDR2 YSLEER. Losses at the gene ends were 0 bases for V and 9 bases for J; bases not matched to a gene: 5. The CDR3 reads CASSQEMGLAFEQFF. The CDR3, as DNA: TGCGCCAGCAGCCAAGAGATGGGACTAGCGTTTGAGCAGTTCTTC.

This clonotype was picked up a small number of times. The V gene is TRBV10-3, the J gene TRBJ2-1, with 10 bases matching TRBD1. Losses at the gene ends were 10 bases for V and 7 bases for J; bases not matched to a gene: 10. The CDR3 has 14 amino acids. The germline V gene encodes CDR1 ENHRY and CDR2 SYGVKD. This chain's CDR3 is CATLTGGMRNEQFF. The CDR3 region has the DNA TGTGCCACCCTGACAGGGGGCATGAGGAATGAGCAGTTCTTC.

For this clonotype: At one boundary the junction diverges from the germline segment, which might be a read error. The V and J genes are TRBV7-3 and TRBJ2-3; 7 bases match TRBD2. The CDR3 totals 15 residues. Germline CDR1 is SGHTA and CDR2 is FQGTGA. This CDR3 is CASSHLGGDVDAQYF. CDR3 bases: TGTGCCAGCAGCCACCTGGGGGGGGATGTAGATGCGCAGTATTTT.

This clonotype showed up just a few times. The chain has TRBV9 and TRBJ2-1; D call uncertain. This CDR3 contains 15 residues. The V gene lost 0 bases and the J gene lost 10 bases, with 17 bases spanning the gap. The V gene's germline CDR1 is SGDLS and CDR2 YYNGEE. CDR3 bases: TGTGCCAGCAGCGTAGATGGCCGAGGTTCCGCCGAGCAGTTCTTC. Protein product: CASSVDGRGSAEQFF.

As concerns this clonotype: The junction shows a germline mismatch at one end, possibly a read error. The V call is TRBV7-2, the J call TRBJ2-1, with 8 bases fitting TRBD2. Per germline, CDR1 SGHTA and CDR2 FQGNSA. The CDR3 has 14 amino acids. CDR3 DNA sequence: TGTGCCAGCACCTTAAGCGGGGGTTACAATGAGCAGTTCTTC. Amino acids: CASTLSGGYNEQFF.

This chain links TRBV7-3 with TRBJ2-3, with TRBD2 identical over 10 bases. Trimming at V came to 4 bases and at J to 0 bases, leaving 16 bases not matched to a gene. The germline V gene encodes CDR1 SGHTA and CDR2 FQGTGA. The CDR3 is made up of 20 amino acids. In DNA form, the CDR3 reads TGTGCCAGCAGCTCCCCCAGCGGGAGGGGTGGGGTGAGGAGCACAGATACGCAGTATTTT. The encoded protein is CASSSPSGRGGVRSTDTQYF. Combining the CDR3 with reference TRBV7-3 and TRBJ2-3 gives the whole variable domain GAGVSQTPSNKVTEKGKYVELRCDPISGHTALYWYRQSLGQGPEFLIYFQGTGAADDSGLPNDRFFAVRPEGSVSTLKIQRTERGDSAVYLCASSSPSGRGGVRSTDTQYFGPGTRLTVL.

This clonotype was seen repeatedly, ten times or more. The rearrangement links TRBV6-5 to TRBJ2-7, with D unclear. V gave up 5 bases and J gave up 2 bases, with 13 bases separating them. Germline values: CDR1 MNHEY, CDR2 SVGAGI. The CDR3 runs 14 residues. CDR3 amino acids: CASSQDVTAYEQYF. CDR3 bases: TGTGCCAGCAGTCAGGACGTTACCGCCTACGAGCAGTACTTC.

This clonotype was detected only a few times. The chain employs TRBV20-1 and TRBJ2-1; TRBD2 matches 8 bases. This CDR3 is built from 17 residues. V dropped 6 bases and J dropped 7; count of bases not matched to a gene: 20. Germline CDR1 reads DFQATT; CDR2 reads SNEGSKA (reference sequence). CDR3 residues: CSAPRRFLAGGGNEQFF. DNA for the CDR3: TGCAGTGCCCCCCGCCGGTTTCTGGCGGGAGGCGGGAATGAGCAGTTCTTC.

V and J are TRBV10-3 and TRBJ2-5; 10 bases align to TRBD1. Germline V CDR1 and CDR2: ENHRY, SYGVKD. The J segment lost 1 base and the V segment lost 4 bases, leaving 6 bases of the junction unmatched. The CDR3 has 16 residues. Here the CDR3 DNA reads TGTGCCATCAGTGCCACCGGGACAGGGGTCCAAGAGACCCAGTACTTC. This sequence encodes CAISATGTGVQETQYF.

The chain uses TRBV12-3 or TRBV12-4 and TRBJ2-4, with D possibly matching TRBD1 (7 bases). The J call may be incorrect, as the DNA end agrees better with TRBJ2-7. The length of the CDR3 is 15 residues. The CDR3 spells CASSLGAGGGYEQYF. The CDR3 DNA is TGTGCCAGCAGTTTGGGGGCAGGGGGAGGATACGAGCAGTACTTC.

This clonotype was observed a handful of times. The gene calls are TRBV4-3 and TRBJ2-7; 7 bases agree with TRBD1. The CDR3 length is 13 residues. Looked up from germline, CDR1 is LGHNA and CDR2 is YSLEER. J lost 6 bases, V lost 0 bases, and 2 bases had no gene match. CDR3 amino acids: CASSQETGTEQYF. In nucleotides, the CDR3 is TGCGCCAGCAGCCAAGAGACAGGGACCGAGCAGTACTTC.

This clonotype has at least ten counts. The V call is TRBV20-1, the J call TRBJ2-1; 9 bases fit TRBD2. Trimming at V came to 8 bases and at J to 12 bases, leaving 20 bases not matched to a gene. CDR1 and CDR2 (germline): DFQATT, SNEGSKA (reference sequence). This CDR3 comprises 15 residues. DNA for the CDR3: TGCAGTCCAACCAGCGGGGGGCCACGAATGAGTAGGCAGTTCTTC. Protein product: CSPTSGGPRMSRQFF.